Each of the 15 T cell receptor beta chains below was sequenced from the same sample in a study of T cells in Graves' hyperthyroidism and ophthalmopathy. Amplified TCR beta CDR3 regions derived from RNA transcripts. HTBI primers drove first-round RT-PCR of the TCR CDR3. MiXCR, applied by TCRdb to the multiplex PCR reads, yields one record per CDR3 protein. The sample consists of some 530,000 distinct CDR3 sequences, about 20% of them appearing once. The sample taken for sequencing was blood. Receptor source: a woman aged 70-85 years with Graves' ophthalmopathy.

The CDR3: CAWDRRITSTDTQYF. CDR3 sequence (DNA): TGTGCCTGGGACAGGCGGATCACTAGCACAGATACGCAGTATTTT. The V and J genes are TRBV30 and TRBJ2-3; TRBD1 is a possible D gene (6 bases). The ends were cut back, 5 bases at V and 0 bases at J, with 15 bases in the middle. The germline gives CDR1 GTSNPN, CDR2 SVGIG (reference sequence). The CDR3 runs to 15 residues.

The chain carries TRBV10-3 and TRBJ2-7, with D possibly matching TRBD2 (6 bases). CDR1 and CDR2 from the germline V gene are ENHRY and SYGVKD. Trimming removed 3 bases from V and 9 bases from J, with 21 bases in between. The CDR3 has 15 amino acids. CDR3 sequence: CAISDPANRENGQYF. For the CDR3, the DNA is TGTGCCATCAGTGACCCTGCTAACCGGGAGAACGGGCAGTACTTC.

This clonotype showed up just a few times. The genes are TRBV7-2 and TRBJ1-2, with 10 positions matching TRBD1. The CDR3 totals 14 residues. The germline CDR1 and CDR2 sequences are SGHTA and FQGNSA. After removal of 6 bases from V and 7 bases from J, the junction contained 8 bases not matched to a gene. The DNA for the CDR3 is TGTGCCAGCAGGACAGGGGGCTCTTCCGTTGGCTACACCTTC. This sequence encodes CASRTGGSSVGYTF.

In this sample, this clonotype turned up many times. This chain uses TRBV12-3 or TRBV12-4 with TRBJ2-7; 8 bases agree with TRBD1. CDR3 length: 14 residues. The V and J ends lost 5 bases and 1 base, in that order; junction bases with no gene match: 4. The CDR3 DNA reads as TGTGCCAGCAGTATCGGACAGGGTTCCTACGAGCAGTACTTC. Amino acids: CASSIGQGSYEQYF.

The chain uses TRBV7-2 and TRBJ2-3; TRBD2 matches at 7 bases. The CDR3 spans 16 residues. In germline, CDR1 is SGHTA, CDR2 FQGNSA. The V and J ends lost 1 base and 5 bases, in that order; junction bases with no gene match: 9. CDR3 sequence (DNA): TGTGCCAGCAGCTTAGAGGTTGGGAGGGTAGAAGATACGCAGTATTTT. Its protein is CASSLEVGRVEDTQYF. Complete variable domain (other parts from reference TRBV7-2 and TRBJ2-3): GAGVSQSPSNKVTEKGKDVELRCDPISGHTALYWYRQSLGQGLEFLIYFQGNSAPDKSGLPSDRFSAERTGGSVSTLTIQRTQQEDSAVYLCASSLEVGRVEDTQYFGPGTRLTVL.

The chain couples TRBV5-1 to TRBJ2-6; D not certain. Germline V lookup: CDR1 SGHRS, CDR2 YFSETQ. V shed 1 base and J shed 4 bases, with 9 bases lying between them. The CDR3 has 15 residues. CDR3: CASSLISSGANVLTF. DNA for the CDR3: TGCGCCAGCAGCTTGATTAGCTCCGGGGCCAACGTCCTGACTTTC.

This clonotype turned up a few times. V and J are TRBV3-1 and TRBJ2-4, with D possibly TRBD2 on 5 matching bases. Germline lookup yields CDR1 LGHDT and CDR2 YNNKEL (reference sequence). The CDR3 consists of 15 residues. Trimming took off 1 base at V and 9 bases at J, with 16 bases between the two ends. The CDR3 reads CASSQGSGSGFIQYF. CDR3 DNA: TGTGCCAGCAGCCAAGGGTCGGGGAGTGGTTTCATTCAGTACTTC.

The chain links TRBV28 to TRBJ2-1; 12 bases line up with TRBD2. Trimming cost V 4 bases and J 6 bases; bases outside gene matches: 4. The V gene's germline CDR1 is MDHEN and CDR2 SYDVKM. This CDR3 is 15 amino acids long. In nucleotides, the CDR3 is TGTGCCAGCAGTTGGCTAGCGGGAGGGAGCAATGAGCAGTTCTTC. The encoded protein is CASSWLAGGSNEQFF.

In its sample, this clonotype was seen a few times. The J gene is TRBJ1-1, the V gene TRBV7-9, with D hard to call. CDR1 is SEHNR and CDR2 is FQNEAQ in the germline V gene (reference sequence). Trimming took 0 bases from V and 7 from J, leaving 12 bases between them. CDR3 size: 14 residues. CDR3 protein: CASSLAGVWDEAFF. For the CDR3, the DNA is TGTGCCAGCAGCTTAGCCGGGGTCTGGGATGAAGCTTTCTTT.

The chain carries TRBV4-1 and TRBJ2-1; perhaps TRBD2 as D (5 bases). Deletions cut 3 bases from V and 0 bases from J, with 12 bases between. The CDR3 covers 16 residues. Germline V lookup: CDR1 MGHRA, CDR2 YSYEKL. CDR3 in DNA: TGCGCCAGCAGCCAGCCAGCGGAAAGCTCCTACAATGAGCAGTTCTTC. Protein sequence: CASSQPAESSYNEQFF.

This clonotype was counted at least ten times. This chain uses TRBV28 with TRBJ1-3; the D gene is possibly TRBD1 (5 bases). CDR3 length: 14 residues. From germline, CDR1 is MDHEN and CDR2 SYDVKM. V was shortened by 4 bases and J by 4 bases, with 11 bases between the two germline ends. The CDR3 region is CASSSQGEGNTIYF. CDR3 coding DNA: TGTGCCAGCAGTTCCCAAGGGGAGGGAAACACCATATATTTT.

This clonotype was seen a handful of times. J is TRBJ2-1 and V is TRBV7-3; TRBD1 might be the D (6 bases). This CDR3 is 14 amino acids long. Germline V CDR1 and CDR2: SGHTA, FQGTGA. The V end was cut by 5 bases, the J end by 4 bases, with 12 bases between. DNA of the CDR3: TGTGCCAGCAGCCAAGGACAGCTATACAATGAGCAGTTCTTC. Its translation is CASSQGQLYNEQFF.

Concerning this clonotype itself: A much larger clonotype is one base distant, so this may be a read error. The chain joins TRBV28 to TRBJ1-2, with D hard to call. This CDR3 region has 12 residues. Trimming took off 5 bases at V and 5 bases at J, with 9 bases between the two ends. The germline CDR1 and CDR2 sequences are MDHEN and SYDVKM. For the CDR3, the DNA is TGTGCCAGCAGTGTTAAAGGGTATGGCTACACCTTC. Its protein product is CASSVKGYGYTF.

The chain uses TRBV7-3 and TRBJ1-3, with D tentatively TRBD1 (5 bases). This CDR3 is 16 amino acids long. Germline V lookup: CDR1 SGHTA, CDR2 FQGTGA. Trimming left V 5 bases short and J 4 bases short, with 18 bases between. The CDR3 DNA follows: TGTGCCAGCAGCCCACACATTGCGGGGCAGGGAAACACCATATATTTT. This encodes CASSPHIAGQGNTIYF. Full variable domain (remainder filled in from reference TRBV7-3 and TRBJ1-3): GAGVSQTPSNKVTEKGKYVELRCDPISGHTALYWYRQSLGQGPEFLIYFQGTGAADDSGLPNDRFFAVRPEGSVSTLKIQRTERGDSAVYLCASSPHIAGQGNTIYFGEGSWLTVV.

The gene calls are TRBV20-1 and TRBJ2-7; weak D call: TRBD2 (6 bases). The V and J ends lost 2 bases and 5 bases respectively, with 16 bases between them. Germline-derived CDR1 and CDR2 are DFQATT and SNEGSKA (reference sequence). This CDR3 is 14 amino acids long. The chain's CDR3 is CSARPAGLVNEQYF. The CDR3 region has the DNA TGCAGTGCTAGACCCGCGGGGCTAGTGAACGAGCAGTACTTC.